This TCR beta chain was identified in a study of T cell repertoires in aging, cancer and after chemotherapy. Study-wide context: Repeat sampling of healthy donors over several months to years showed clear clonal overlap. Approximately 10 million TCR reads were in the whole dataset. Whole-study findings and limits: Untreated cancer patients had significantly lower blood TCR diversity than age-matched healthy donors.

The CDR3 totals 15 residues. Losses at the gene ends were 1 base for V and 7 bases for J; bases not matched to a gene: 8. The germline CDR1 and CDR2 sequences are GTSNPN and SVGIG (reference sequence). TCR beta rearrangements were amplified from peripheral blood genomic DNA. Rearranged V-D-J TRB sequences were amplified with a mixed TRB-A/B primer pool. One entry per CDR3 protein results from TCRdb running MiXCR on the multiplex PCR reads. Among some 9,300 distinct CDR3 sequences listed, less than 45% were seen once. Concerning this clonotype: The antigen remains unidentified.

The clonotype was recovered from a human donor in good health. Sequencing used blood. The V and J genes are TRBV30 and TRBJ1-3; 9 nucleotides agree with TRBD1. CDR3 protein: CAWSDPQGAGNTIYF. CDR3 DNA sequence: TGTGCCTGGAGTGATCCACAGGGGGCAGGGAACACCATATATTTT.